This TCR beta chain was sequenced during a study of cytomegalovirus exposure and HLA in healthy donors. General study findings and limits: Follow-up analysis later connected one missense variant in DCLRE1C with trimming of TCR beta V- and J-genes.

Notes on this clone: Its antigen is not known.

The germline V gene has CDR1 MDHEN and CDR2 SYDVKM. The CDR3 totals 14 residues. V lost 2 bases to trimming and J lost 7 bases, with 14 bases between them. Researchers ran the PCR with 60 Vbeta and 13 Jbeta primers. Produced via immunoSEQ multiplex PCR; TCRdb's table is partial and in-frame only. This table has around 100,000 clones, around 66% appearing once. The chain links TRBV28 to TRBJ1-1, with unresolved D. The sequenced sample consisted of PBMCs. This clonotype was sampled from a woman aged 50 to 65 in good health and CMV-seronegative. The CDR3 DNA follows: TGTGCCAGCAGTTTAACGGTCTTGTATAGTGAAGCTTTCTTT. Its translation is CASSLTVLYSEAFF.